These 22 T cell receptor beta chains originate from one sample sequenced in a study of T-cell reconstitution after alpha-beta-depleted transplantation in children. TCRbeta library preparation incorporated unique molecular identifiers. MiXCR was run by TCRdb on the PCR reads, yielding one entry per CDR3 protein. Of about 640,000 distinct CDR3 sequences in the sample, 15% to 20% are singletons; the top ten hold about 1.1%. Here the sequenced sample was PBMCs from the stem cell graft donor, taken from the stem cell graft. All receptors derive from a human donor who donated a stem cell graft to a child with acute myeloid leukemia.

This chain joins TRBV6-1 and TRBJ2-5; 11 nucleotides line up with TRBD2. Unmatched junction bases numbered 6, after V lost 7 bases and J lost 2 bases. CDR3 size: 15 residues. Germline loops: CDR1 MNHNS, CDR2 SASEGT. DNA of the CDR3: TGTGCCAGCACTGTCCTAGCGGGGGGTCAAGAGACCCAGTACTTC. It encodes CASTVLAGGQETQYF.

The chain employs TRBV5-1 and TRBJ2-5; tentative D call: TRBD2 (6 bases). Germline V gives CDR1 SGHRS, CDR2 YFSETQ. Trimming took 0 bases from V and 9 from J, leaving 21 bases between them. This CDR3 region has 16 residues. This chain's CDR3 is CASSLALRPSPGAQYF. CDR3 sequence (DNA): TGCGCCAGCAGCTTGGCTCTTCGGCCTTCGCCGGGGGCCCAGTACTTC.

J is TRBJ2-2 and V is TRBV7-2, with D perhaps matching TRBD2 (5 bases). CDR1 is SGHTA and CDR2 is FQGNSA in the germline V gene. Trimming left V 3 bases short and J 2 bases short, with 13 bases between. CDR3 length: 16 residues. CDR3 loop: CASSLNGSPNTGELFF. CDR3 coding DNA: TGTGCCAGCAGCTTGAATGGGAGCCCTAACACCGGGGAGCTGTTTTTT.

This clonotype was counted at least ten times. The rearrangement uses TRBV15 and TRBJ2-5; weak D call: TRBD1 (5 bases). V was pared by 1 base and J by 2 bases, with 11 bases between. This CDR3 region has 15 residues. Germline V lookup: CDR1 LNHNV, CDR2 YYDKDF (reference sequence). CDR3 sequence: CATSRGDSRQETQYF. The CDR3 DNA reads TGTGCCACCAGCAGAGGCGACAGCCGACAAGAGACCCAGTACTTC.

This clonotype was picked up many times. The chain has TRBV7-2 and TRBJ2-3; D remains unclear. Looked up from germline, CDR1 is SGHTA and CDR2 is FQGNSA. Trimming took off 4 bases at V and 6 bases at J, with 11 bases between the two ends. The CDR3 length is 13 residues. The CDR3 DNA is TGTGCCAGCAGCTCCCCCGCCTCGGATACGCAGTATTTT. It translates to CASSSPASDTQYF.

CDR3 sequence: CASSYLGTATYEQYF. The DNA of the CDR3 is TGTGCCAGCAGTTACCTCGGGACAGCAACCTACGAGCAGTACTTC. V is TRBV6-5 and J is TRBJ2-7; 7 nucleotides line up with TRBD1. The ends lost 2 bases at V and 2 bases at J; junction bases unmatched: 6. The germline V gene has CDR1 MNHEY and CDR2 SVGAGI. This CDR3 region has 15 residues.

This clonotype was seen repeatedly, ten times or more. The chain couples TRBV12-3 or TRBV12-4 to TRBJ2-7; D not certain. The CDR3 covers 12 residues. Deletions cut 1 base from V and 7 bases from J, with 8 bases between. As DNA, the CDR3 is TGTGCCAGCAGTTTAGGGAGAGGTGAGCAGTACTTC. This gives the protein CASSLGRGEQYF.

This clonotype was detected a few times. The rearrangement joins TRBV20-1 to TRBJ2-7, with D perhaps TRBD2 (6 bases). This CDR3 has 15 amino acids. Per germline, CDR1 DFQATT and CDR2 SNEGSKA (reference sequence). V was shortened by 4 bases and J by 1 base, with 17 bases between the two germline ends. CDR3 coding DNA: TGCAGTGCTAACCGTCTGGGCGGGGCTTCCTACGAGCAGTACTTC. Its protein is CSANRLGGASYEQYF.

This clonotype turned up a few times. The chain employs TRBV9 and TRBJ2-3, with D perhaps matching TRBD2 (6 bases). Germline V gene lookup returns CDR1 SGDLS and CDR2 YYNGEE. V was clipped by 4 bases and J by 4 bases, with 13 bases between them. The CDR3 is made up of 14 amino acids. DNA of the CDR3: TGTGCCAGCAGCTCAACTAGCATCGCAGATACGCAGTATTTT. The encoded protein is CASSSTSIADTQYF.

This clonotype was counted only a few times. The chain recombines TRBV29-1 with TRBJ2-3; D remains unclear. Trimming pared 5 bases from V and 1 base from J, leaving 4 bases between. The CDR3 has 11 amino acids. Germline lookup yields CDR1 SQVTM and CDR2 ANQGSEA. CDR3 loop: CSVPRTDTQYF. DNA for the CDR3: TGCAGCGTTCCCCGCACAGATACGCAGTATTTT.

Notes on this clonotype: This may be a read error, as it is one base from a much larger clone. V and J are TRBV29-1 and TRBJ2-7; TRBD1 aligns across 9 bases. The CDR3 has 14 amino acids. Germline CDR1 SQVTM, CDR2 ANQGSEA. V lost 1 base to trimming and J lost 5 bases; unmatched junction nucleotides: 6. CDR3 coding DNA: TGCAGCGTTGAAGGGGACAGGGCCTTCGACGAGCAGTACTTC. Its protein product is CSVEGDRAFDEQYF.

The CDR3 DNA is TGCAGTGCTAGAGATAGGAATACCAATCAGCCCCAGCATTTT. Translation: CSARDRNTNQPQHF. The chain links TRBV20-1 to TRBJ1-5; unclear D gene. V dropped 0 bases and J dropped 3 bases, with 9 bases sitting between them. Germline V gene lookup returns CDR1 DFQATT and CDR2 SNEGSKA (reference sequence). The CDR3 is 14 amino acids.

A few counts support this clonotype. The chain couples TRBV7-9 to TRBJ2-3; the match to TRBD2 covers 7 bases. The V gene's germline CDR1 is SEHNR and CDR2 FQNEAQ (reference sequence). With 5 bases clipped from V and 1 base from J, the junction kept 3 bases outside the gene matches. The CDR3 length is 14 residues. This CDR3 reads CASSISGRTDTQYF. The DNA for the CDR3 is TGTGCCAGCAGCATTAGCGGGCGCACAGATACGCAGTATTTT.

To note about this clonotype: A clone one base away is much larger, so this may be a read error. V and J are TRBV6-4 and TRBJ2-1, with D maybe TRBD1 (6 bases). Germline values: CDR1 MRHNA, CDR2 SNTAGT. The CDR3 length is 17 residues. The CDR3 bases are TGTGCCAGCAGTGAAGGGCATACAGGGTTGGCCTACAATGACCAGTTCTTC. Translating it yields CASSEGHTGLAYNDQFF.

This chain connects TRBV21-1 to TRBJ1-5. TRBV21-1 counts as a pseudogene. CDR3 length: 16 amino acids. The DNA for the CDR3 is TGTGCCAGCAGCAAAGAAAGGTGGGCTAACAATCAGCCCCAGCATTTT. Its protein product is CASSKERWANNQPQHF.

The CDR3 DNA reads as TGTGCCAGCCGCCCCAGACTGCTCCAAGAGACCCAGTACTTC. It yields the protein CASRPRLLQETQYF. The V gene is TRBV7-4, the J gene TRBJ2-5; D is unclear. CDR1 is SGHVT, CDR2 SQSDAQ, per germline. The CDR3 totals 14 residues. With 8 bases removed from V and 1 base from J, the gap between germline ends came to 14 bases.

This clonotype has a handful of counts. The chain joins TRBV20-1 to TRBJ1-5, with a weak D call TRBD1 (5 bases). Germline V gives CDR1 DFQATT, CDR2 SNEGSKA (reference sequence). This CDR3 is 11 amino acids long. V shed 3 bases and J shed 14 bases, with 14 bases lying between them. CDR3 amino acids: CSASWDSGEHF. The CDR3 bases are TGCAGTGCTAGCTGGGACTCGGGGGAGCATTTT.

In this sample, this clonotype turned up many times. The rearrangement uses TRBV20-1 and TRBJ1-5; D is perhaps TRBD1 (5 bases). Between the trimmed V and J ends, which lost 2 bases and 7 bases, there was a span of 15 bases. The CDR3 contains 14 residues. Germline-derived CDR1 and CDR2 are DFQATT and SNEGSKA (reference sequence). The CDR3 DNA reads TGCAGTGCTAGAAGGTCAGGGAGAGGACAGCCCCAGCATTTT. Its protein is CSARRSGRGQPQHF.

This clonotype was picked up many times. The rearrangement joins TRBV5-5 to TRBJ1-2, with D tentatively TRBD1 (6 bases). Deletions cut 4 bases from V and 4 bases from J, with 11 bases between. This CDR3 is 13 amino acids long. Germline V gene data show CDR1 as SGHKS and CDR2 as YYEKEE (reference sequence). The CDR3 sequence is CASSGGQSYGYTF. The CDR3 DNA reads TGTGCCAGCAGCGGAGGACAGAGCTATGGCTACACCTTC.

This clonotype has ten or more counts. V usage is TRBV6-5 and J usage is TRBJ1-4; TRBD1 agrees at 8 bases. Germline CDR1 MNHEY, CDR2 SVGAGI. The CDR3 extends over 15 amino acids. The V gene end was trimmed by 4 bases and the J gene end by 0 bases; junction bases not matched to a gene: 1. CDR3 coding DNA: TGTGCCAGCAGTTCGACAGGGGCAACTAATGAAAAACTGTTTTTT. It encodes CASSSTGATNEKLFF.

This clonotype was counted ten times or more. J is TRBJ2-1 and V is TRBV5-5; D perhaps matches TRBD1 (5 bases). The V end was cut by 0 bases, the J end by 7 bases, with 11 bases between. Germline V gene data show CDR1 as SGHKS and CDR2 as YYEKEE (reference sequence). The CDR3 is 14 residues long. CDR3 DNA: TGTGCCAGCAGCTTGGCCGGACATAGGAATGAGCAGTTCTTC. The encoded protein is CASSLAGHRNEQFF. Based on the CDR3 plus reference TRBV5-5 and TRBJ2-1, the full variable domain is DAGVTQSPTHLIKTRGQQVTLRCSPISGHKSVSWYQQVLGQGPQFIFQYYEKEERGRGNFPDRFSARQFPNYSSELNVNALLLGDSALYLCASSLAGHRNEQFFGPGTRLTVL.

The chain carries TRBV6-1 and TRBJ1-3; the match to TRBD1 covers 8 bases. Germline V CDR1 and CDR2: MNHNS, SASEGT. This CDR3 has 15 amino acids. V lost 5 bases to trimming and J lost 2 bases; unmatched junction nucleotides: 5. The CDR3 DNA is TGTGCCAGCAGTCCCGACAGGGGTACTGGAAACACCATATATTTT. Its protein product is CASSPDRGTGNTIYF.